The next 26 T cell receptor beta chains were all read from a single sample in a study of neurological immune-mediated disorders. In TCRdb, the 5' RACE reads were re-called with MiXCR into one record per CDR3 protein. The sample has tens of thousands of distinct CDR3 sequences, nearly 6% seen once. The time point was: longitudinal time-point 2. The specimen was PBMCs. Receptors originate from a woman in her fifties or sixties with multiple sclerosis.

This clonotype appeared many times. The V and J genes are TRBV11-2 and TRBJ1-6; the D gene is possibly TRBD1 (5 bases). The CDR3 extends over 15 amino acids. V lost 0 bases to trimming and J lost 7 bases, with 10 bases between them. CDR1 SGHAT and CDR2 FQNNGV come from the germline V gene. CDR3 nucleotides: TGTGCCAGCAGCTTAGATGGGGCGAGGAATTCACCCCTCCACTTT. This sequence encodes CASSLDGARNSPLHF.

This clonotype was found many times. V gene TRBV28 combines with J gene TRBJ2-4, with a weak D call TRBD1 (5 bases). V dropped 3 bases and J dropped 3 bases, with 12 bases sitting between them. Germline CDR1 reads MDHEN; CDR2 reads SYDVKM. The length of the CDR3 is 15 residues. CDR3 residues: CASSLVGQDKNIQYF. The CDR3 DNA is TGTGCCAGCAGTTTGGTGGGGCAGGACAAAAACATTCAGTACTTC. The full variable domain, rest sourced from reference TRBV28 and TRBJ2-4, is DVKVTQSSRYLVKRTGEKVFLECVQDMDHENMFWYRQDPGLGLRLIYFSYDVKMKEKGDIPEGYSVSREKKERFSLILESASTNQTSMYLCASSLVGQDKNIQYFGAGTRLSVL.

This clonotype has a count of ten or more. J is TRBJ2-1 and V is TRBV24-1; 7 nucleotides align to TRBD2. This CDR3 contains 14 residues. Germline V gene sequence: CDR1 KGHDR, CDR2 SFDVKD. Germline trimming cut 4 bases from V and 9 bases from J; bases unmatched to any gene: 8. CDR3 sequence reads: CATSDTRTSAEQFF. The CDR3 nucleotides are TGTGCCACCAGTGACACAAGGACTAGTGCTGAGCAGTTCTTC.

Many counts were recorded for this clonotype. V usage is TRBV7-9 and J usage is TRBJ1-3; D remains unclear. Germline V gene sequence: CDR1 SEHNR, CDR2 FQNEAQ (reference sequence). V lost 6 bases to trimming and J lost 2 bases, with 11 bases between them. The CDR3 runs to 14 residues. The CDR3 reads CASSSGSTGNTIYF. CDR3 nucleotide sequence: TGTGCCAGCAGTTCAGGCAGCACTGGAAACACCATATATTTT.

This clonotype appeared many times. The chain carries TRBV7-9 and TRBJ1-5, with D perhaps matching TRBD1 (6 bases). The germline CDR1 and CDR2 sequences are SEHNR and FQNEAQ (reference sequence). The V and J ends lost 5 bases and 4 bases respectively, with 12 bases between them. The CDR3 sequence is 14 residues long. Here the CDR3 DNA reads TGTGCCAGCAGCCTCCAGGGGACGAATCAGCCCCAGCATTTT. This encodes CASSLQGTNQPQHF.

This clonotype was counted many times. This chain uses TRBV5-1 with TRBJ2-3, with D maybe TRBD2 (7 bases). Trimming removed 2 bases from V and 2 bases from J, with 12 bases in between. Germline V gene data show CDR1 as SGHRS and CDR2 as YFSETQ. This CDR3 comprises 15 residues. The CDR3 is CASSFGGQNTDTQYF. Here the CDR3 DNA reads TGCGCCAGCAGCTTCGGGGGGCAGAACACAGATACGCAGTATTTT.

This clonotype was picked up a small number of times. The rearrangement links TRBV10-2 to TRBJ2-2; 8 nucleotides agree with TRBD1. The germline CDR1 and CDR2 sequences are WSHSY and SAAADI. The CDR3 has 15 residues. The V and J ends lost 7 bases and 3 bases, in that order; junction bases with no gene match: 7. The CDR3 nucleotides are TGCGCCAGCAAGACAGGGGCGCGGGACACCGGGGAGCTGTTTTTT. Translated: CASKTGARDTGELFF.

This clonotype was observed at least ten times. The chain couples TRBV5-1 to TRBJ2-3, with 7 bases aligning to TRBD1. J lost 2 bases, V lost 4 bases, and 7 bases had no gene match. This CDR3 has 15 residues. Germline assignment: CDR1 SGHRS and CDR2 YFSETQ. The CDR3 protein is CASSGPGQLTDTQYF. The CDR3 DNA follows: TGCGCCAGCAGCGGCCCGGGACAGCTCACAGATACGCAGTATTTT.

This clonotype was counted at least ten times. One junction end does not reproduce the germline sequence, and a read error may be involved. The chain uses TRBV12-3 or TRBV12-4 and TRBJ2-1; D is ambiguous. This CDR3 is built from 14 residues. As DNA, the CDR3 is TGTGCCAGCATTTTACTCGACGGACACAATGAGCAGTTCTTC. It specifies CASILLDGHNEQFF.

This clonotype has at least ten counts. The chain combines TRBV5-1 with TRBJ2-4; D gene unclear. V lost 1 base, J lost 0 bases, and 8 bases lay in between. The germline gives CDR1 SGHRS, CDR2 YFSETQ. This CDR3 has 15 amino acids. In DNA form, the CDR3 reads TGCGCCAGCAGCTTGTCTAGGATAGCCAAAAACATTCAGTACTTC. This encodes CASSLSRIAKNIQYF.

This clonotype was picked up many times. V is TRBV24-1 and J is TRBJ2-5, with TRBD1 matching over 11 bases. CDR1 and CDR2 (germline): KGHDR, SFDVKD. This CDR3 has 16 residues. Germline trimming cut 2 bases from V and 5 bases from J; bases unmatched to any gene: 6. CDR3 loop: CATSDSGQGAWETQYF. CDR3 nucleotides: TGTGCCACCAGTGATTCTGGACAGGGGGCTTGGGAGACCCAGTACTTC.

In this sample, this clonotype turned up many times. As DNA, the CDR3 is TGTGCCAGCAGCCACCAACGTTCTCATCACGAGCAGTACTTC. This gives the protein CASSHQRSHHEQYF. The chain carries TRBV3-1 and TRBJ2-7; D unresolved. Germline values: CDR1 LGHDT, CDR2 YNNKEL (reference sequence). This CDR3 contains 14 residues. V dropped 3 bases and J dropped 5 bases, with 14 bases sitting between them.

In its sample, this clonotype was seen many times. V and J are TRBV7-9 and TRBJ2-4; 10 bases fit TRBD1. The J segment lost 3 bases and the V segment lost 3 bases, leaving 2 bases of the junction unmatched. The CDR3 loop spans 15 amino acids. Germline V gives CDR1 SEHNR, CDR2 FQNEAQ (reference sequence). CDR3 bases: TGTGCCAGCAGCTTGACAGGGGGCGGCAAAAACATTCAGTACTTC. Its translation is CASSLTGGGKNIQYF.

The sample holds many counts of this clonotype. This chain uses TRBV5-1 with TRBJ1-1; perhaps TRBD1 as D (6 bases). Germline CDR1 and CDR2: SGHRS and YFSETQ. Deletions cut 4 bases from V and 1 base from J, with 17 bases between. This CDR3 comprises 16 residues. CDR3: CASSPSPGGTNTEAFF. The CDR3 DNA follows: TGCGCCAGCAGCCCTAGTCCCGGGGGCACGAACACTGAAGCTTTCTTT.

The sample holds many counts of this clonotype. The rearrangement joins TRBV12-3 or TRBV12-4 to TRBJ1-2; no clear D gene. V was trimmed by 2 bases and J by 8 bases, leaving 6 bases between them. The CDR3 has 11 amino acids. CDR3 coding DNA: TGTGCCAGCAGTTTACAAGGCGGCTACACCTTC. It codes for CASSLQGGYTF.

The table lists this clonotype with a few counts. Here the CDR3 DNA reads TGTGCCAGCAGCCAAGATGGGGCAAGAAACTATGGCTACACCTTC. It specifies CASSQDGARNYGYTF. The V and J genes are TRBV4-2 and TRBJ1-2; D is perhaps TRBD1 (5 bases). Germline CDR1 is LGHNA and CDR2 is YNFKEQ. V was trimmed by 0 bases and J by 2 bases, leaving 10 bases between them. This CDR3 is built from 15 residues.

This clonotype showed up many times. The chain joins TRBV3-1 to TRBJ2-1; TRBD2 is a possible D gene (7 bases). The CDR3 sequence is 17 residues long. The V gene's germline CDR1 is LGHDT and CDR2 YNNKEL (reference sequence). Between the trimmed V and J ends, which lost 4 bases and 1 base, there was a span of 17 bases. The CDR3 loop reads CASSLPWGGHSYNEQFF. The DNA for the CDR3 is TGTGCCAGCAGCCTCCCTTGGGGGGGACATTCCTACAATGAGCAGTTCTTC.

This clonotype has ten or more counts. The rearrangement joins TRBV4-1 to TRBJ1-6; D is uncertain. The CDR3 loop spans 12 amino acids. Trimming shortened V by 4 bases and J by 10 bases, and 8 bases separated the two germline ends. Germline V gene lookup returns CDR1 MGHRA and CDR2 YSYEKL. The CDR3 here is CASSLVRSPLHF. The CDR3 DNA is TGCGCCAGCAGCCTCGTTCGGTCACCCCTCCACTTT.

This clonotype was detected many times. The chain recombines TRBV20-1 with TRBJ1-2; D possibly corresponds to TRBD1 (5 bases). V lost 0 bases and J 8 bases, leaving 10 bases between the germline ends. Germline V gene sequence: CDR1 DFQATT, CDR2 SNEGSKA (reference sequence). The CDR3 runs 12 residues. The CDR3 spells CSARDRGRGYTF. The DNA of the CDR3 is TGCAGTGCTAGAGATAGGGGTAGGGGCTACACCTTC.

This clonotype was picked up many times. The rearrangement uses TRBV6-1 and TRBJ1-4; D remains ambiguous. Germline CDR1 is MNHNS and CDR2 is SASEGT. CDR3 length: 14 amino acids. V was cut by 0 bases and J by 7 bases, with 9 bases left in between. CDR3 sequence: CASSEAGWAEKLFF. Here the CDR3 DNA reads TGTGCCAGCAGTGAAGCAGGGTGGGCTGAAAAACTGTTTTTT.

This clonotype was detected many times. The V gene is TRBV5-6, the J gene TRBJ2-6; no firm D call. The CDR3 length is 12 residues. Trimming cost V 4 bases and J 10 bases, with 9 bases left between them. Germline V gives CDR1 SGHDT, CDR2 YYEEEE. The CDR3 DNA reads TGTGCCAGCAGCATATCCACAAACGTCCTGACTTTC. Amino acid sequence: CASSISTNVLTF. The complete variable domain, with remaining parts taken from reference TRBV5-6 and TRBJ2-6, reads DAGVTQSPTHLIKTRGQQVTLRCSPKSGHDTVSWYQQALGQGPQFIFQYYEEEERQRGNFPDRFSGHQFPNYSSELNVNALLLGDSALYLCASSISTNVLTFGAGSRLTVL.

This clonotype was counted ten times or more. The chain uses TRBV7-2 and TRBJ1-3, with a tentative D call TRBD1 (6 bases). CDR3 length: 17 residues. CDR1 SGHTA and CDR2 FQGNSA come from the germline V gene. V was shortened by 1 base and J by 0 bases, with 13 bases between the two germline ends. DNA for the CDR3: TGTGCCAGCAGCTTAGGGGGGGCCTCGGACTCTGGAAACACCATATATTTT. As protein: CASSLGGASDSGNTIYF.

This clonotype was detected ten times or more. The chain employs TRBV11-3 and TRBJ2-2; no clear D gene. This CDR3 has 15 amino acids. In germline, CDR1 is SGHNT, CDR2 YENEEA. Trimming removed 1 base at V and 6 bases at J, with 12 bases between. CDR3 nucleotide sequence: TGTGCCAGCAGCTTAGGTTGGTCGGGCGCCGGGGAGCTGTTTTTT. Translated, it gives CASSLGWSGAGELFF.

The table lists this clonotype with many counts. The chain employs TRBV20-1 and TRBJ1-6, with D hard to call. Trimming cost V 0 bases and J 8 bases, with 14 bases left between them. This CDR3 has 15 amino acids. Germline CDR1 is DFQATT and CDR2 is SNEGSKA (reference sequence). Here the CDR3 reads CSARDRTPGHSPLHF. The CDR3 bases are TGCAGTGCTAGAGATCGCACCCCCGGACATTCACCCCTCCACTTT.

Regarding this clonotype: Sequence at one end of the junction differs from germline and may be a read error. CDR3 region: CASTPGDRSKNTQYF. The CDR3 nucleotides are TGTGCCAGCACCCCCGGGGACAGGAGCAAAAACACTCAGTACTTC. The V and J genes are TRBV27 and TRBJ2-4, with 8 bases that match TRBD1. Germline CDR1 reads MNHEY; CDR2 reads SMNVEV (reference sequence). The CDR3 spans 15 residues.

The sample holds many counts of this clonotype. This chain joins TRBV6-5 and TRBJ2-7, with D possibly being TRBD1 (5 bases). The CDR3 has 12 residues. Germline loops: CDR1 MNHEY, CDR2 SVGAGI. Between the trimmed V and J ends, which lost 6 bases and 9 bases, there was a span of 15 bases. CDR3 loop: CASSLDRHRQYF. CDR3 DNA sequence: TGTGCCAGCAGCCTCGACAGACATCGGCAGTACTTC.